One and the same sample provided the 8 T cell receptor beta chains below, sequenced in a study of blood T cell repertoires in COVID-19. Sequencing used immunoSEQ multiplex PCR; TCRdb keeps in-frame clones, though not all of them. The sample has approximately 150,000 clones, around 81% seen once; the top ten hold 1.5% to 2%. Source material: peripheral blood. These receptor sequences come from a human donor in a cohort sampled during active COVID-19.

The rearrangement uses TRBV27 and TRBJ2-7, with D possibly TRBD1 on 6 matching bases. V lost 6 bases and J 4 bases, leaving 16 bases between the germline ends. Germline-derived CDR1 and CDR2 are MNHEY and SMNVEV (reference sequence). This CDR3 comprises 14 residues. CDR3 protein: CASSVDRPPYEQYF. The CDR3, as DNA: TGTGCCAGCAGCGTAGACAGGCCCCCGTACGAGCAGTACTTC.

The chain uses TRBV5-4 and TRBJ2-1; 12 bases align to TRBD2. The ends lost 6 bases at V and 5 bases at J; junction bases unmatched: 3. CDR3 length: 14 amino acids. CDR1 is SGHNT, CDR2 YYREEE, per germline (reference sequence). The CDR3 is CASKLAGGNNEQFF. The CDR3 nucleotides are TGTGCCAGCAAACTAGCGGGAGGAAACAATGAGCAGTTCTTC. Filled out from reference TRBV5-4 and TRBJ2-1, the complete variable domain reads ETGVTQSPTHLIKTRGQQVTLRCSSQSGHNTVSWYQQALGQGPQFIFQYYREEENGRGNFPPRFSGLQFPNYSSELNVNALELDDSALYLCASKLAGGNNEQFFGPGTRLTVL.

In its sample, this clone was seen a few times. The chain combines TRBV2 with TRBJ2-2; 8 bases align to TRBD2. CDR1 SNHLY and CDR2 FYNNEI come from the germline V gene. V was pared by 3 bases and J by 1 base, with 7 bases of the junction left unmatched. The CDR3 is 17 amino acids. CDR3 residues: CASSESGRRWNTGELFF. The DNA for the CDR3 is TGTGCCAGCAGTGAGAGCGGGAGAAGGTGGAACACCGGGGAGCTGTTTTTT.

CDR3 DNA: TGTGCCAGCAGACGGACTAGCGGGACGGATGAGCAGTTCTTC. Its protein is CASRRTSGTDEQFF. This chain uses TRBV7-9 with TRBJ2-1; 12 nucleotides align to TRBD2. The junction had 5 bases not matched to a gene; V was cut back by 6 bases and J by 8 bases. There are 14 residues in the CDR3. The V gene's germline CDR1 is SEHNR and CDR2 FQNEAQ (reference sequence). Filled out from reference TRBV7-9 and TRBJ2-1, the complete variable domain reads DTGVSQNPRHKITKRGQNVTFRCDPISEHNRLYWYRQTLGQGPEFLTYFQNEAQLEKSRLLSDRFSAERPKGSFSTLEIQRTEQGDSAMYLCASRRTSGTDEQFFGPGTRLTVL.

CDR3 in amino acids: CASSGGGYNEQFF. In DNA, the CDR3 is TGTGCCAGTAGTGGGGGGGGTTACAATGAGCAGTTCTTC. The chain links TRBV19 to TRBJ2-1, with 7 bases fitting TRBD2. The ends lost 5 bases at V and 4 bases at J; junction bases unmatched: 2. Germline CDR1 is LNHDA and CDR2 is SQIVND (reference sequence). The CDR3 runs 13 residues.

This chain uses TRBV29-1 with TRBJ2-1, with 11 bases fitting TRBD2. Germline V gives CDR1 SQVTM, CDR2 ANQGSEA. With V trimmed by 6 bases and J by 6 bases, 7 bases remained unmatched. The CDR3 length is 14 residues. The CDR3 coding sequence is TGCAGCGTCGCAACTAGCGGGAGCAGCAATGAGCAGTTCTTC. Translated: CSVATSGSSNEQFF.

CDR3 region: CASSESRQGAGELFF. CDR3 nucleotide sequence: TGTGCCAGCAGTGAATCCCGACAGGGTGCCGGGGAGCTGTTTTTT. V usage is TRBV25-1 and J usage is TRBJ2-2, with 7 bases that match TRBD1. This CDR3 comprises 15 residues. With 1 base clipped from V and 6 bases from J, the junction kept 5 bases outside the gene matches. CDR1 and CDR2 (germline): MGHDK, SYGVNS.

The CDR3 protein is CASSPTSGLAGNTGELFF. CDR3 sequence (DNA): TGCGCCAGCAGCCCTACCAGCGGACTAGCGGGGAACACCGGGGAGCTGTTTTTT. V and J are TRBV5-1 and TRBJ2-2, with 11 positions matching TRBD2. This CDR3 contains 18 residues. Germline CDR1 reads SGHRS; CDR2 reads YFSETQ. J lost 1 base, V lost 4 bases, and 9 bases had no gene match.